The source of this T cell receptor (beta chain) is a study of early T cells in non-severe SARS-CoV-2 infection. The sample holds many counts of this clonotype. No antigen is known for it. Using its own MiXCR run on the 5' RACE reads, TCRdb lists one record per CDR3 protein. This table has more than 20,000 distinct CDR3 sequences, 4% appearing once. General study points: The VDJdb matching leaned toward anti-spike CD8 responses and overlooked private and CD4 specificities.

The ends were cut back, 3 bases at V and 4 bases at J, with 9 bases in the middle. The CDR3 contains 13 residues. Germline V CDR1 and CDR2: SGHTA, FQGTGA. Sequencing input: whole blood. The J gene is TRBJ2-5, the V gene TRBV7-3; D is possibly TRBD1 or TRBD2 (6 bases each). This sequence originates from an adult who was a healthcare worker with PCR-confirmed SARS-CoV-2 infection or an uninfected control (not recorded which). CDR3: CASSLGGLETQYF. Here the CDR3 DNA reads TGTGCCAGCAGCTTGGGGGGCCTAGAGACCCAGTACTTC.